This TCR beta chain was profiled in a study of preoperative IRX-2 immunotherapy in early breast cancer. The table came from immunoSEQ multiplex PCR; TCRdb's copy has only in-frame clones and leaves some out. This table holds a few thousand clones, approximately 80% found once. Germline V gene sequence: CDR1 SGHRS, CDR2 YFSETQ. This CDR3 is 16 amino acids long. The junction had 6 bases not matched to a gene; V was cut back by 4 bases and J by 0 bases. Indicated treatment: preoperative locoregional IRX-2 cytokine immunotherapy. Samples came from a phase Ib trial of preoperative locoregional IRX-2 cytokine immunotherapy.

This clonotype was obtained from a human donor with breast cancer. The chain is built from TRBV5-1 and TRBJ2-3; TRBD2 aligns across 9 bases. The sample in question was tumor tissue, obtained before IRX-2 immunotherapy. The CDR3 loop reads CASSPITSGSTDTQYF. The CDR3 DNA is TGCGCCAGCAGCCCGATTACTAGCGGGAGCACAGATACGCAGTATTTT. Based on the CDR3 plus reference TRBV5-1 and TRBJ2-3, the full variable domain is KAGVTQTPRYLIKTRGQQVTLSCSPISGHRSVSWYQQTPGQGLQFLFEYFSETQRNKGNFPGRFSGRQFSNSRSEMNVSTLELGDSALYLCASSPITSGSTDTQYFGPGTRLTVL.